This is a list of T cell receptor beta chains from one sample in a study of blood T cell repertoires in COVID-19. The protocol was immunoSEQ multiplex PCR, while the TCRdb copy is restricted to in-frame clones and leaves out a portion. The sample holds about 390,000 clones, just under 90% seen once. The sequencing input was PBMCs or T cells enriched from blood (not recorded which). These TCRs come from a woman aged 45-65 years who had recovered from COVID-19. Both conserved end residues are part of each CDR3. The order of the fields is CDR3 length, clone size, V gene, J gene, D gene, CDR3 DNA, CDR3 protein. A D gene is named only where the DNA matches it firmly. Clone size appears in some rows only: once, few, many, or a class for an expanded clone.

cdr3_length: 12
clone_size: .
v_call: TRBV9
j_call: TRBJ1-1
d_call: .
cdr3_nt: TGTGCCAGCAGCGTAGCCGGGAGTCAACTTTTCTTT
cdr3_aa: CASSVAGSQLFF

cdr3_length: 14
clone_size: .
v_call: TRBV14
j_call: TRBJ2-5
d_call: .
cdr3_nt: TGTGCCAGCAGCCAAGAGGAGCTAGAAGAGACCCAGTACTTC
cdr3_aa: CASSQEELEETQYF

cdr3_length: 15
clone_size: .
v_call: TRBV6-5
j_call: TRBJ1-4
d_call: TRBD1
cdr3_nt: TGTGCCAGCAGTTCACTCGGACAGGGGGCTGAAAAACTGTTTTTT
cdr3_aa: CASSSLGQGAEKLFF

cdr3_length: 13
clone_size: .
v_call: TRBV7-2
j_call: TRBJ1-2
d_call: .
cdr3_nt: TGTGCCAGCAACTCTGGGGGGGTTCTTGGCTACACCTTC
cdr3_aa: CASNSGGVLGYTF

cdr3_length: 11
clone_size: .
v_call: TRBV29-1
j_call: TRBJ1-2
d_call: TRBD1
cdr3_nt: TGCAGCGGCCAGACAGGGAGTGGCTACACCTTC
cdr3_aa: CSGQTGSGYTF

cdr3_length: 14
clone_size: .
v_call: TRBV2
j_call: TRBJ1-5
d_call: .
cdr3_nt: TGTGCCAGCAGAAAACAGGATAGCAATCAGCCCCAGCATTTT
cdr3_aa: CASRKQDSNQPQHF

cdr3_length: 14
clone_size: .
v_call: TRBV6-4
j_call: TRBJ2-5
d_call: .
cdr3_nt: TGTGCCAGCAGTGACCCCTCCCCCTGGCAGACCCAGTACTTC
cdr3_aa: CASSDPSPWQTQYF

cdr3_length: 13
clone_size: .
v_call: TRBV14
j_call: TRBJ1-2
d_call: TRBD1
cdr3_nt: TGTGCCAGCAGCAAAGACAGGGGGTATGGCTACACCTTC
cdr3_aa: CASSKDRGYGYTF

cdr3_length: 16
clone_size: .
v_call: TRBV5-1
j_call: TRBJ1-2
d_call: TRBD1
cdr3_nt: TGCGCCAGCAGCCCCTCAGCAGGGACAGGGGCGAGTGGCTACACCTTC
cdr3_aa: CASSPSAGTGASGYTF

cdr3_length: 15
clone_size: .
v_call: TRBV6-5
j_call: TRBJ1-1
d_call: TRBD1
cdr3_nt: TGTGCCAGCAGTAGTACCGGGACAGGAAGTACTGAAGCTTTCTTT
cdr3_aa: CASSSTGTGSTEAFF

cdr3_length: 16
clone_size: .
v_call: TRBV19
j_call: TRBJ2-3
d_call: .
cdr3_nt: TGTGCCAGTAGACCCGCCGTGCGGTCTGGAGCAGATACGCAGTATTTT
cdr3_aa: CASRPAVRSGADTQYF

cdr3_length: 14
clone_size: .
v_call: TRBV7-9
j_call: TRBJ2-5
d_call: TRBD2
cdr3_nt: TGTGCCACTTATAGCGGGGGGGGACAAGAGACCCAGTACTTC
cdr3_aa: CATYSGGGQETQYF

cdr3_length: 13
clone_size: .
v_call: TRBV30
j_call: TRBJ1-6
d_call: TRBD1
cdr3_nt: TGTGCCTGGAGTGGACAGGGTAATTCACCCCTCCACTTT
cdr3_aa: CAWSGQGNSPLHF

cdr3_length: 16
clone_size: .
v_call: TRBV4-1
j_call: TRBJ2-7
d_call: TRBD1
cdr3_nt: TGCGCCAGCAGCCAAATCGCCGGGACAGAGGGTTACGAGCAGTACTTC
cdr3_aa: CASSQIAGTEGYEQYF

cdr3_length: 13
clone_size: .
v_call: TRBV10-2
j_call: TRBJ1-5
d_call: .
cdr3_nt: TGCGCCAGCAGTTTCCAGGGGTTACGACCCCAGCATTTT
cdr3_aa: CASSFQGLRPQHF

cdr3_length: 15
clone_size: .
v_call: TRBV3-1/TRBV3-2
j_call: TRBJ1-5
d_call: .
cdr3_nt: TGTGCCAGCAGCCAAGAAACAGGGAGCAATCAGCCCCAGCATTTT
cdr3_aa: CASSQETGSNQPQHF

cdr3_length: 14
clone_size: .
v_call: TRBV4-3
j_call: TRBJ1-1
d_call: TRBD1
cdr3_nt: TGCGCCAGCAACCGCAAGAGGGGGCTCACTGAAGCTTTCTTT
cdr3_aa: CASNRKRGLTEAFF

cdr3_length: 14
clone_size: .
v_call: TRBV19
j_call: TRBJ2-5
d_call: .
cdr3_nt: TGTGCCAGTAGTCCCCAAGGAGGGGCGGAGACCCAGTACTTC
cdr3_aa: CASSPQGGAETQYF

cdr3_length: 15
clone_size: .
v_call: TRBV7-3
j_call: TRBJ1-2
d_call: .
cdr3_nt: TGTGCCAGCAGCCCCCCGGGGGGTAGGGGCTATGGCTACACCTTC
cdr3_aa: CASSPPGGRGYGYTF

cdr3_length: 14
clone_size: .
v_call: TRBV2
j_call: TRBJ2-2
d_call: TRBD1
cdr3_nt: TGTGCCAGCCAGGGGGCGTTGGACACCGGGGAGCTGTTTTTT
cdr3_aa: CASQGALDTGELFF

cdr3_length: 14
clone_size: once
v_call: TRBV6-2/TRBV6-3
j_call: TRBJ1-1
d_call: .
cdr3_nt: TGTGCCAGCAGCTGGGGACAAGTGAACACTGAAGCTTTCTTT
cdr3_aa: CASSWGQVNTEAFF

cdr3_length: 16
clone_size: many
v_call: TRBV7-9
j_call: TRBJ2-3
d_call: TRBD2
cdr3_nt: TGTGCCAGCAGCTACGTCCAGCGGGGGGCTGCAGATACGCAGTATTTT
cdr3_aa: CASSYVQRGAADTQYF

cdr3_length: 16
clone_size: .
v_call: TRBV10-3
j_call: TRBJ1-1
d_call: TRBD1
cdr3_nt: TGTGCCATCACACCATACTCACAGGGGGCCGGGACTGAAGCTTTCTTT
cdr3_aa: CAITPYSQGAGTEAFF

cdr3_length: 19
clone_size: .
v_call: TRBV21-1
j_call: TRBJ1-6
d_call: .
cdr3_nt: TGTGCCAGCAGCAGCCTACAGGGACCCCTCCGTTCCTATAATTCACCCCTCCACTTT
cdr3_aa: CASSSLQGPLRSYNSPLHF